These 17 T cell receptor beta chains originate from one sample sequenced in a study of blood T cell repertoires in COVID-19. Generated by immunoSEQ multiplex PCR, the TCRdb table keeps only in-frame clones and is missing some. Seen here are 110,000 or so clones, approximately 90% observed once, and the top ten hold about a fifth. The sequenced sample consisted of peripheral blood. Receptors were obtained from a human donor with acute or convalescent COVID-19. The donor label of this sample is uncertain.

The J gene is TRBJ1-1, the V gene TRBV5-5; TRBD1 aligns across 7 bases. This CDR3 has 15 amino acids. V was pared by 1 base and J by 1 base, with 4 bases of the junction left unmatched. The germline V gene encodes CDR1 SGHKS and CDR2 YYEKEE (reference sequence). CDR3 sequence: CASSLSGTANTEAFF. The CDR3, as DNA: TGTGCCAGCAGCTTGTCTGGGACAGCGAACACTGAAGCTTTCTTT.

The chain links TRBV7-9 to TRBJ1-1; D not resolved. V lost 0 bases, J lost 7 bases, and 9 bases lay in between. The CDR3 is 13 residues long. The germline CDR1 and CDR2 sequences are SEHNR and FQNEAQ (reference sequence). CDR3 bases: TGTGCCAGCAGCTTAGCCGCCACTTATGAAGCTTTCTTT. Amino acids: CASSLAATYEAFF.

The V gene is TRBV28, the J gene TRBJ1-2, with D tentatively TRBD1 (6 bases). V shed 4 bases and J shed 8 bases, with 17 bases lying between them. This CDR3 is built from 14 residues. The germline CDR1 and CDR2 sequences are MDHEN and SYDVKM. CDR3: CASSYLGGTQGYTF. The CDR3 DNA reads as TGTGCCAGCAGTTACCTGGGGGGGACACAGGGCTACACCTTC.

V is TRBV9 and J is TRBJ2-1; D gene ambiguous. V was pared by 2 bases and J by 7 bases, with 7 bases between. From germline, CDR1 is SGDLS and CDR2 YYNGEE. CDR3 length: 12 residues. CDR3 sequence: CASSVEQNEQFF. The CDR3 DNA reads TGTGCCAGCAGCGTGGAACAGAATGAGCAGTTCTTC. The full variable domain, rest sourced from reference TRBV9 and TRBJ2-1, is DSGVTQTPKHLITATGQRVTLRCSPRSGDLSVYWYQQSLDQGLQFLIQYYNGEERAKGNILERFSAQQFPDLHSELNLSSLELGDSALYFCASSVEQNEQFFGPGTRLTVL.

This chain links TRBV6-5 with TRBJ1-6; D not resolved. Trimming cost V 2 bases and J 4 bases, with 6 bases left between them. This CDR3 is 14 amino acids long. Germline V gives CDR1 MNHEY, CDR2 SVGAGI. The CDR3, as DNA: TGTGCCAGCAGTTACGAGTTTTATAATTCACCCCTCCACTTT. Amino acids: CASSYEFYNSPLHF.

This chain links TRBV6-2 or TRBV6-3 with TRBJ2-1, with D perhaps matching TRBD1 (6 bases). Germline V gene lookup returns CDR1 MNHEY and CDR2 SVGEGT. The CDR3 runs to 17 residues. Trimming cost V 4 bases and J 0 bases, with 16 bases left between them. CDR3 nucleotide sequence: TGTGCCAGCAGTTCTTACGGACAGAGTAGCTCCTACAATGAGCAGTTCTTC. Its translation is CASSSYGQSSSYNEQFF.

The gene calls are TRBV5-1 and TRBJ1-6, with D unresolved. Germline loops: CDR1 SGHRS, CDR2 YFSETQ. The ends were cut back, 3 bases at V and 7 bases at J, with 8 bases in the middle. The CDR3 has 13 amino acids. CDR3 amino acids: CASSWALNSPLHF. The CDR3 nucleotides read TGCGCCAGCAGCTGGGCCTTGAATTCACCCCTCCACTTT.

The V call is TRBV9, the J call TRBJ1-1; TRBD1 is a possible D gene (6 bases). CDR1 and CDR2 from the germline V gene are SGDLS and YYNGEE. Deletions cut 0 bases from V and 3 bases from J, with 12 bases between. The CDR3 totals 15 residues. The CDR3 is CASSVDLGGDTEAFF. The CDR3 DNA reads as TGTGCCAGCAGCGTAGACCTAGGGGGGGACACTGAAGCTTTCTTT.

The V and J genes are TRBV4-1 and TRBJ1-5, with no clear D. V lost 0 bases, J lost 4 bases, and 10 bases lay in between. In germline, CDR1 is MGHRA, CDR2 YSYEKL. This CDR3 has 15 residues. CDR3 coding DNA: TGCGCCAGCAGCCAAGATGGGCAGTTAAATCAGCCCCAGCATTTT. Translating it yields CASSQDGQLNQPQHF.

As concerns this clone: The same CDR3 is also encoded by other DNA sequences in this sample. This sequence joins TRBV28 and TRBJ1-4; 7 positions match TRBD1. CDR1 is MDHEN, CDR2 SYDVKM, per germline. CDR3 length: 13 residues. V was clipped by 3 bases and J by 5 bases; unmatched bases: 0. The CDR3 loop reads CASSLGQNEKLFF. The CDR3 nucleotides are TGTGCCAGCAGTTTGGGACAGAATGAAAAACTGTTTTTT.

The V and J genes are TRBV27 and TRBJ2-2; 8 bases align to TRBD2. This CDR3 comprises 16 residues. The germline V gene has CDR1 MNHEY and CDR2 SMNVEV (reference sequence). The trim removed 6 bases at V and 3 bases at J, leaving 9 bases unmatched. CDR3 bases: TGTGCCAGCAGCTCCCCGGGGGGGGGCTACACCGGGGAGCTGTTTTTT. This codes for CASSSPGGGYTGELFF.

The chain links TRBV19 to TRBJ1-2; 7 bases match TRBD1. The J segment lost 6 bases and the V segment lost 3 bases, leaving 10 bases of the junction unmatched. Germline-derived CDR1 and CDR2 are LNHDA and SQIVND (reference sequence). CDR3 length equals 15 residues. CDR3 sequence reads: CASSMMTGRSDGYTF. In DNA, the CDR3 is TGTGCCAGTAGTATGATGACAGGGCGCTCCGATGGCTACACCTTC.

There are a few counts of this clone. The chain links TRBV7-9 to TRBJ2-7, with D tentatively TRBD2 (5 bases). The CDR3 is 14 amino acids. V lost 5 bases and J 4 bases, leaving 15 bases between the germline ends. Germline V gene lookup returns CDR1 SEHNR and CDR2 FQNEAQ (reference sequence). The CDR3 coding sequence is TGTGCCAGCAGCGCATTTACTAGTCGGTACGAGCAGTACTTC. It codes for CASSAFTSRYEQYF.

The chain joins TRBV4-1 to TRBJ2-2; 9 nucleotides line up with TRBD2. V was clipped by 0 bases and J by 3 bases; unmatched bases: 5. The CDR3 length is 17 residues. Germline assignment: CDR1 MGHRA and CDR2 YSYEKL. In DNA form, the CDR3 reads TGCGCCAGCAGCCAAGATCACAGCGGGGGGTACACCGGGGAGCTGTTTTTT. Amino acid sequence: CASSQDHSGGYTGELFF.

V usage is TRBV19 and J usage is TRBJ1-2, with 10 bases that match TRBD1. The CDR3 is 15 residues long. J was trimmed by 4 bases and V by 5 bases; bases with no gene match: 7. The V gene's germline CDR1 is LNHDA and CDR2 SQIVND (reference sequence). CDR3 sequence reads: CASSPTGGFVYGYTF. The CDR3 DNA reads TGTGCCAGTAGTCCGACAGGGGGCTTTGTCTATGGCTACACCTTC.

V usage is TRBV30 and J usage is TRBJ2-7; D possibly corresponds to TRBD2 (5 bases). This CDR3 has 13 residues. V lost 1 base and J lost 1, with 8 bases in between. CDR1 and CDR2 (germline): GTSNPN, SVGIG (reference sequence). The CDR3 protein is CAWSAGLSYEQYF. DNA of the CDR3: TGTGCCTGGAGTGCCGGACTGTCCTACGAGCAGTACTTC.

The chain recombines TRBV18 with TRBJ2-2; weak D call: TRBD2 (5 bases). CDR1 is KGHSH, CDR2 LQKENI, per germline. This CDR3 is built from 13 residues. The ends were cut back, 1 base at V and 7 bases at J, with 7 bases in the middle. The CDR3 region has the DNA TGTGCCAGCTCACCACAACGGGGCGGGGAGCTGTTTTTT. Translating gives CASSPQRGGELFF.